This entry concerns a single T cell receptor beta chain. Its cognate antigen is unknown. The data stem from a study of response to subunit inactivated influenza vaccine. V was trimmed by 6 bases and J by 10 bases, leaving 22 bases between them. This CDR3 region has 15 residues. TCRdb called the RT-PCR reads again in MiXCR, with one record for every CDR3 protein. The sample includes more than 700,000 distinct CDR3 sequences, 21% seen only once; the top ten take 10%. Broader study findings: Only a handful of new T cells, the authors suggested, are recruited with each seasonal influenza vaccination.

The TCR comes from a man aged 50 or older who received an inactivated influenza vaccine. V is TRBV12-3 or TRBV12-4 and J is TRBJ1-5; tentative D call: TRBD1 (5 bases). The specimen was PBMCs from blood, collected 5 days after vaccination. The CDR3 spells CASSLEGQGPFPQHF. CDR3 nucleotide sequence: TGTGCCAGCAGCCTTGAAGGGCAGGGTCCGTTCCCCCAGCATTTT.